The rows below give T cell receptor beta chains drawn from one sample of a study of T cells in pancreatic ductal adenocarcinoma. TCRdb keeps only in-frame clones here, not all; method: immunoSEQ multiplex PCR. The sample consists of more than 25,000 clones, around nine tenths of them appearing once. The sample was PBMCs. These receptors all come from a human donor with pancreatic ductal adenocarcinoma. The CDR3 runs from the conserved cysteine through the conserved F or W. Each record gives: V gene, D gene, clone size, J gene, CDR3 protein, CDR3 DNA. D genes are given only for firm matches. Clone size is stated in some rows and not others, as once, few, many or a class when expanded.

TRBV30	TRBD1	-	TRBJ1-1	CAWDVGQGAEAFF	TGTGCCTGGGACGTCGGACAGGGGGCTGAAGCTTTCTTT
TRBV7-9	TRBD2	-	TRBJ2-1	CASSPRLGGSAGAYNEQFF	TGTGCCAGCAGCCCTAGGCTAGGCGGGTCAGCGGGGGCCTACAATGAGCAGTTCTTC
TRBV7-2	TRBD1	-	TRBJ1-4	CASSSPGQASEKLFF	TGTGCCAGCAGCTCCCCGGGACAGGCGTCCGAAAAACTGTTTTTT
TRBV11-3	-	-	TRBJ1-2	CASSLGGTFSYGYTF	TGTGCCAGCAGCTTAGGAGGGACATTTTCGTATGGCTACACCTTC
TRBV19	TRBD2	-	TRBJ2-1	CASRRGGGPYNEQFF	TGTGCCAGTAGGAGGGGCGGGGGGCCCTACAATGAGCAGTTCTTC
TRBV5-6	-	once	TRBJ2-2	CASSLAFSWELFF	TGTGCCAGCAGCTTGGCCTTCTCTTGGGAGCTGTTTTTT
TRBV7-3	-	-	TRBJ1-2	CASSLFRVDGYTF	TGTGCCAGCAGCTTATTTAGGGTGGATGGCTACACCTTC
TRBV10-1	-	-	TRBJ2-7	CATWARWVEQYF	TGCGCCACCTGGGCCCGGTGGGTCGAGCAGTACTTC
TRBV11-3	-	-	TRBJ1-1	CASGWAAMNTEAFF	TGTGCCAGCGGGTGGGCGGCCATGAACACTGAAGCTTTCTTT
TRBV30	-	-	TRBJ2-1	CAWSGEITYNEQFF	TGTGCCTGGAGTGGGGAGATTACCTACAATGAGCAGTTCTTC
TRBV6-6	-	once	TRBJ2-1	CASSPGTPNEQFF	TGTGCCAGCAGCCCAGGGACACCTAATGAGCAGTTCTTC
TRBV10-3	-	-	TRBJ2-7	CAISLGAYEQYF	TGTGCCATCAGTCTGGGGGCCTACGAGCAGTACTTC
TRBV9	-	-	TRBJ2-6	CASSVGLGGANVLTF	TGTGCCAGCAGCGTAGGGCTGGGAGGGGCCAACGTCCTGACTTTC
TRBV27	-	-	TRBJ2-4	CASSLRGAGNIQYF	TGTGCCAGCAGTTTACGGGGAGCGGGAAACATTCAGTACTTC
TRBV4-3	-	once	TRBJ2-7	CASSQDFGGGFPYEQYF	TGCGCCAGCAGCCAAGATTTTGGGGGTGGTTTCCCCTACGAGCAGTACTTC
TRBV7-9	-	-	TRBJ2-7	CASSLSRYEQYF	TGTGCCAGCAGCTTAAGCCGGTACGAGCAGTACTTC
TRBV28	-	-	TRBJ1-5	CASSQQGPNQPQHF	TGTGCCAGCAGCCAACAGGGACCCAATCAGCCCCAGCATTTT
TRBV28	-	once	TRBJ1-4	CASSLWGEEKLFF	TGTGCCAGCAGTTTATGGGGTGAGGAAAAACTGTTTTTT
TRBV7-9	-	-	TRBJ2-5	CASSLAGDPQETQYF	TGTGCCAGCAGCTTAGCAGGGGACCCTCAAGAGACCCAGTACTTC
TRBV4-3	-	-	TRBJ1-3	CASSPDAGAGNTIYF	TGCGCCAGCAGCCCCGACGCGGGGGCTGGAAACACCATATATTTT
TRBV6-5	-	-	TRBJ1-2	CASSYSGAAYSYTF	TGTGCCAGCAGTTACTCGGGGGCCGCTTATAGCTACACCTTC
TRBV7-8	-	-	TRBJ2-2	CASSLGQGWYTGELFF	TGTGCCAGCAGCTTAGGGCAGGGGTGGTACACCGGGGAGCTGTTTTTT
TRBV10-3	-	once	TRBJ1-2	CAISDPQGLGSYGYTF	TGTGCCATCAGTGACCCACAGGGTCTAGGGAGCTATGGCTACACCTTC
TRBV30	TRBD1	-	TRBJ1-1	CAWLGTDRVTEAFF	TGTGCCTGGTTGGGGACAGATAGAGTCACTGAAGCTTTCTTT
TRBV11-3	TRBD1	-	TRBJ2-7	CASSLDRFQGAVYEQYF	TGTGCCAGCAGCTTAGATAGATTTCAGGGGGCCGTCTACGAGCAGTACTTC
TRBV25-1	-	-	TRBJ2-1	CASRRPESNEQFF	TGTGCCAGCAGAAGACCCGAATCCAATGAGCAGTTCTTC
TRBV6-4	-	-	TRBJ1-2	CASSLDGRWGYTF	TGTGCCAGCAGCCTCGACGGGCGGTGGGGCTACACCTTC
TRBV5-1	TRBD2	-	TRBJ2-1	CASSSPTSGVSYNEQFF	TGCGCCAGCAGCTCGCCCACTAGCGGGGTCTCCTACAATGAGCAGTTCTTC
TRBV18	-	-	TRBJ1-5	CASSPRGIQPQHF	TGTGCCAGCTCACCACGTGGGATTCAGCCCCAGCATTTT
TRBV4-3	-	-	TRBJ1-4	CASSQEVDLRNEKLFF	TGCGCCAGCAGCCAAGAAGTTGACTTACGTAATGAAAAACTGTTTTTT
TRBV19	-	few	TRBJ2-2	CASKALADTGELFF	TGTGCCAGTAAAGCGCTCGCCGACACCGGGGAGCTGTTTTTT
TRBV11-2	-	-	TRBJ2-2	CASSFDPGELFF	TGTGCCAGCAGCTTTGATCCCGGGGAGCTGTTTTTT
TRBV5-4	-	-	TRBJ2-5	CASSLGQNQETQYF	TGTGCCAGCAGCCTTGGACAGAACCAAGAGACCCAGTACTTC
TRBV2	TRBD2	-	TRBJ2-3	CASSPGLAADTQYF	TGTGCCAGCAGCCCGGGACTAGCCGCAGATACGCAGTATTTT
TRBV7-9	-	few	TRBJ1-1	CASSFFGTEAFF	TGTGCCAGCAGCTTTTTCGGCACTGAAGCTTTCTTT
TRBV27	TRBD1	-	TRBJ2-2	CASSFSGTANTGELFF	TGTGCCAGCAGTTTTTCCGGGACAGCTAACACCGGGGAGCTGTTTTTT
TRBV15	TRBD1	-	TRBJ1-1	CATSQLSRRTGPRTEAFF	TGTGCCACCAGCCAACTCTCGCGGCGGACAGGGCCGCGGACTGAAGCTTTCTTT
TRBV28	-	-	TRBJ2-4	CASSLLEVNIQYF	TGTGCCAGCAGTTTATTGGAGGTAAACATTCAGTACTTC
TRBV7-9	-	-	TRBJ2-5	CASSLGGLEETQYF	TGTGCCAGCAGCTTAGGGGGCTTGGAAGAGACCCAGTACTTC
TRBV27	-	-	TRBJ1-1	CASSLFGSNLNGGTEAFF	TGTGCCAGCAGTTTATTTGGCAGCAATTTGAACGGAGGGACTGAAGCTTTCTTT
TRBV5-1	-	-	TRBJ2-1	CASSLDRRSYNEQFF	TGCGCCAGCAGCTTGGACCGACGCTCCTACAATGAGCAGTTCTTC
TRBV5-1	-	-	TRBJ2-1	CASSLPYNEQFF	TGCGCCAGCAGCTTGCCCTACAATGAGCAGTTCTTC
TRBV6-6	TRBD1	-	TRBJ1-5	CASSRQGYSNQPQHF	TGTGCCAGCAGTCGACAGGGGTATAGCAATCAGCCCCAGCATTTT
TRBV6-6	-	once	TRBJ2-3	CAVRESSTDTQYF	TGTGCTGTTAGGGAGTCAAGCACAGATACGCAGTATTTT
TRBV14	-	once	TRBJ2-1	CASSQRTLGTAGEQFF	TGTGCCAGCAGCCAACGTACCTTAGGGACGGCGGGTGAGCAGTTCTTC
TRBV18	TRBD2	-	TRBJ2-7	CASSPRTSGRYEQYF	TGTGCCAGCTCACCACGGACTAGCGGTCGTTACGAGCAGTACTTC
TRBV18	TRBD2	-	TRBJ2-1	CASSPSLAGGTFPNNEQFF	TGTGCCAGCTCACCATCGCTAGCGGGAGGAACATTCCCGAACAATGAGCAGTTCTTC
TRBV9	-	once	TRBJ2-7	CASSVSAGTPNSYEQYF	TGTGCCAGCAGCGTCAGTGCCGGGACACCAAATTCCTACGAGCAGTACTTC
TRBV10-3	-	-	TRBJ1-1	CAISESKGPGAEAFF	TGTGCCATCAGTGAGTCAAAGGGCCCCGGGGCTGAAGCTTTCTTT
TRBV11-2	-	-	TRBJ2-7	CASSLDLWGREQYF	TGTGCCAGCAGCTTAGATCTTTGGGGGCGCGAGCAGTACTTC
TRBV6-1	-	-	TRBJ2-2	CASSDRVTGELFF	TGTGCCAGCAGTGACAGGGTCACCGGGGAGCTGTTTTTT
TRBV28	TRBD1	-	TRBJ2-7	CASTPGGLDRGPFYEQYF	TGTGCCAGCACTCCTGGAGGATTGGACAGGGGGCCTTTCTACGAGCAGTACTTC
TRBV7-2	-	-	TRBJ2-5	CASSLVLTETQYF	TGTGCCAGCAGCTTAGTCCTAACGGAGACCCAGTACTTC
TRBV7-9	-	-	TRBJ2-5	CASSMGAGETQYF	TGTGCCAGCAGCATGGGGGCGGGAGAGACCCAGTACTTC
TRBV7-3	TRBD2	-	TRBJ2-2	CASTYPGLAGVGGGELFF	TGTGCCAGCACCTATCCGGGACTAGCGGGAGTAGGAGGCGGGGAGCTGTTTTTT